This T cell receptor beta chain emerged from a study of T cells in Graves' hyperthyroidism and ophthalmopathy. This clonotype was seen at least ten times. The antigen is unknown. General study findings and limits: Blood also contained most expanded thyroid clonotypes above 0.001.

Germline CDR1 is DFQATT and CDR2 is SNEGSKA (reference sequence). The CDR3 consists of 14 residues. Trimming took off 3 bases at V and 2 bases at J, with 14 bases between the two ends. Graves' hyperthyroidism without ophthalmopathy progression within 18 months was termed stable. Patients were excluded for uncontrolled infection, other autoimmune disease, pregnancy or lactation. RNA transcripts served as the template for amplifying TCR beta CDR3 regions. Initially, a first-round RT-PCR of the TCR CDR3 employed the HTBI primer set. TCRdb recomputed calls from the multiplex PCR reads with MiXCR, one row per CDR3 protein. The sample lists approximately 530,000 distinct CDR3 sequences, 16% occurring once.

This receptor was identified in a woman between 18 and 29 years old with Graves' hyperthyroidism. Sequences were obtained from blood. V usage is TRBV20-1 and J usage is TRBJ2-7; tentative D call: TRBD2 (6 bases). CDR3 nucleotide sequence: TGCAGTGCTAGTCGAAGCGGGCCGCCCTACGAGCAGTACTTC. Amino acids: CSASRSGPPYEQYF.